This T cell receptor (beta chain) derives from a study of shared clonotypes between healthy human individuals. Those who donated, Caucasian adults without exception, all lived in Nashville, Tennessee. A split of CD4+ cells into CD45RA+ naive and CD45RA-negative memory subsets was performed. The table lists this clone with a few counts. The antigen remains unidentified. Broader study findings: Estimated clonotype richness was generally higher in naive than memory subsets. Generation of non-shared clonotypes was less probable than generation of clonotypes shared by all four donors.

The CDR3 sequence is 15 residues long. The germline V gene has CDR1 MDHEN and CDR2 SYDVKM. With 4 bases removed from V and 2 bases from J, the gap between germline ends came to 15 bases. Using immunoSEQ multiplex PCR, the repertoire was profiled, and TCRdb retains in-frame clones only, with some absent. The sample lists about 1 million clones; around 74% were seen once. The sequence derives from a man between 18 and 29 years old in good health. The chain joins TRBV28 to TRBJ2-7, with a tentative D call TRBD1 (5 bases). The specimen sequenced was memory CD4+ T cells sorted from blood. As to subset: CD45RA-negative fraction. CDR3 DNA sequence: TGTGCCAGCAGTTCCCAGGGTGGTGGAACCTACGAGCAGTACTTC. Translation: CASSSQGGGTYEQYF. Supplemented by reference TRBV28 and TRBJ2-7, the full variable domain reads DVKVTQSSRYLVKRTGEKVFLECVQDMDHENMFWYRQDPGLGLRLIYFSYDVKMKEKGDIPEGYSVSREKKERFSLILESASTNQTSMYLCASSSQGGGTYEQYFGPGTRLTVT.